This TCR beta chain was profiled in a study of CD8 T cells in Susac syndrome. Sequencing targeted TCR beta in blood CD8+ and CD4+ T cells. While serving as controls, healthy donors were matched for age and sex. The authors negatively isolated CD8+ and CD4+ T cells and FACS-enriched TEMRA cells. With random hexamers, roughly 0.45 to 1 ug RNA was reverse transcribed. An immunoSEQ multiplex PCR generated amplified TCR beta CDR3 products spanning 54 Vbeta and 13 Jbeta. TCRdb reprocessed the immunoSEQ multiplex PCR reads with MiXCR, giving one entry per CDR3 protein. The profile covers some 130,000 distinct CDR3 sequences, with nearly 95% appearing a single time and around 0.12% taken by the ten largest. Germline V CDR1 and CDR2: LGHDT, YNNKEL (reference sequence). Trimming cost V 1 base and J 5 bases; bases outside gene matches: 5. The CDR3 runs to 14 residues.

Sequenced input: CD4+ T cells from PBMCs. The receptor comes from a human donor in good health. This chain links TRBV3-1 with TRBJ2-7, with 7 bases lining up with TRBD2. The DNA of the CDR3 is TGTGCCAGCAGCCAAGTGGCGGGAGTGGACGAGCAGTACTTC. Its translation: CASSQVAGVDEQYF.